This TCR beta chain was identified during a study of beta chain features in type 1 diabetes. General study points: Relative to healthy donors, patients appeared to have naive, central memory and Treg TCRB repertoires that were more similar.

The sequenced template was cDNA made from the entire isolated RNA. Sequenced naive, central memory and regulatory T cell samples produced an average of roughly 3.9 million reads. Sequenced by immunoSEQ multiplex PCR; TCRdb stores in-frame clones only, minus some. The sample includes hundreds of thousands of clones, approximately 10% of them seen just once. Concerning this clone itself: As yet, its antigen is unknown.

This CDR3 is built from 15 residues. The germline CDR1 and CDR2 sequences are MDHEN and SYDVKM. V gave up 4 bases and J gave up 16 bases; unmatched junction bases: 10. V gene TRBV28 combines with J gene TRBJ2-1, with TRBD2 matching over 16 bases. The receptor's source is a woman between 25 and 40 years old in good health. Sequences were obtained from naive CD4+ T cells from blood. The chain's CDR3 is CASSSPGTSGRACFF. The CDR3 DNA reads TGTGCCAGCAGTTCACCGGGGACTAGCGGGAGGGCGTGTTTCTTC.